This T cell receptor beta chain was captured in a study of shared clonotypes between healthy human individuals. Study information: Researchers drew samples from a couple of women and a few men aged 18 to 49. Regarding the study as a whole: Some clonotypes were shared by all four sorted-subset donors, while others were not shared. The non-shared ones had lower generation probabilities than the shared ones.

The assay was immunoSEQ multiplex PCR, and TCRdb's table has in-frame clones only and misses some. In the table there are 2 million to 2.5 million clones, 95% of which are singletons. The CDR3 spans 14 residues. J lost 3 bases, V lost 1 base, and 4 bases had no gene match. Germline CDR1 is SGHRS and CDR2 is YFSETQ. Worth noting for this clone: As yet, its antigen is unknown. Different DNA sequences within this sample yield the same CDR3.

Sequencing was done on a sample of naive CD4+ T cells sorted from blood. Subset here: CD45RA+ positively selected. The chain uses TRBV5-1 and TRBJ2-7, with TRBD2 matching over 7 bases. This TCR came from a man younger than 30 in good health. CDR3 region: CASSLSPGGYEQYF. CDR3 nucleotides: TGCGCCAGCAGCTTGTCCCCGGGGGGCTACGAGCAGTACTTC.